What follows are 13 T cell receptor beta chains derived from one specimen sequenced in a study of shared clonotypes between healthy human individuals (TCRdb year 2020). Libraries were prepared through the immunoSEQ multiplex PCR assay. TCRdb holds this immuneACCESS table with in-frame rearrangements only. Some clones are missing; in checked studies, unresolved V genes explain under half, and the rest has no known cause. The sample table holds 490,000 or so clones, of which roughly 85% were seen once. Roughly 12% of the sample is in the top ten clones. Sequencing used PBMCs. Receptors were obtained from a woman in her thirties or forties in good health. Some clones in this sample may be carry-over from other donors' samples.

V gene TRBV19 combines with J gene TRBJ2-2; TRBD1 matches 7 bases. The germline V gene encodes CDR1 LNHDA and CDR2 SQIVND (reference sequence). V lost 5 bases and J lost 4; bases outside the gene matches: 4. This CDR3 is built from 14 residues. The CDR3 is CASSAGTVTGELFF. CDR3 coding DNA: TGTGCCAGTAGTGCCGGGACAGTCACCGGGGAGCTGTTTTTT.

This chain uses TRBV6-1 with TRBJ1-5; maybe TRBD1 (6 bases). CDR1 and CDR2 from the germline V gene are MNHNS and SASEGT. This CDR3 contains 15 residues. Trimming removed 5 bases at V and 6 bases at J, with 17 bases between. The CDR3 coding sequence is TGTGCCAGCAGTTCCCGTGGCAGGGGCCGTCAGCCCCAGCATTTT. As protein: CASSSRGRGRQPQHF.

The V and J genes are TRBV2 and TRBJ2-5; TRBD1 is a possible D gene (6 bases). The CDR3 sequence is 13 residues long. The ends were cut back, 10 bases at V and 5 bases at J, with 17 bases in the middle. Per germline, CDR1 SNHLY and CDR2 FYNNEI. CDR3 in DNA: TGTGCCATCGGGGACACCCTAGGGGAGACCCAGTACTTC. It yields the protein CAIGDTLGETQYF.

The rearrangement links TRBV6-1 to TRBJ2-5; D remains ambiguous. With 6 bases removed from V and 2 bases from J, the gap between germline ends came to 4 bases. CDR1 is MNHNS, CDR2 SASEGT, per germline. The CDR3 has 11 amino acids. In DNA form, the CDR3 reads TGTGCCAGCAGGCAACAAGAGACCCAGTACTTC. Protein product: CASRQQETQYF.

This clone has only a few counts. This rearrangement joins TRBV7-2 to TRBJ2-2; 12 bases align to TRBD2. V dropped 4 bases and J dropped 4; count of bases not matched to a gene: 10. The germline gives CDR1 SGHTA, CDR2 FQGNSA. The CDR3 extends over 18 amino acids. CDR3 in amino acids: CASSYRLAGVVVTGELFF. As DNA, the CDR3 is TGTGCCAGCAGCTACCGACTAGCGGGAGTTGTTGTCACCGGGGAGCTGTTTTTT. The entire variable domain, with the rest obtained from reference TRBV7-2 and TRBJ2-2, is as follows: GAGVSQSPSNKVTEKGKDVELRCDPISGHTALYWYRQSLGQGLEFLIYFQGNSAPDKSGLPSDRFSAERTGGSVSTLTIQRTQQEDSAVYLCASSYRLAGVVVTGELFFGEGSRLTVL.

This clone was recorded only once. The chain carries TRBV10-3 and TRBJ1-4; no reliable D call. This CDR3 contains 16 residues. Per the germline V gene, CDR1 is ENHRY and CDR2 is SYGVKD. Trimming left V 0 bases short and J 6 bases short, with 14 bases between. DNA of the CDR3: TGTGCCATCAGTGAGTCGAGTGGGTCGGGATATGAAAAACTGTTTTTT. Amino acids: CAISESSGSGYEKLFF.

V usage is TRBV5-6 and J usage is TRBJ1-2; maybe TRBD1 (5 bases). Trimming pared 3 bases from V and 0 bases from J, leaving 12 bases between. This CDR3 region has 15 residues. CDR1 and CDR2 (germline): SGHDT, YYEEEE. In DNA form, the CDR3 reads TGTGCCAGCAGCTCTGGGACCGCTGCTAACTATGGCTACACCTTC. Translation gives CASSSGTAANYGYTF.

This clone was seen only a few times. The chain carries TRBV29-1 and TRBJ1-1; 7 bases agree with TRBD1. Germline V gene sequence: CDR1 SQVTM, CDR2 ANQGSEA. J lost 2 bases, V lost 6 bases, and 12 bases had no gene match. The length of the CDR3 is 15 residues. Here the CDR3 DNA reads TGCAGCGTCGCCCCGCCGGGACAGCGAAACACTGAAGCTTTCTTT. It encodes CSVAPPGQRNTEAFF.

The chain uses TRBV4-3 and TRBJ2-2, with D perhaps matching TRBD1 (6 bases). Per the germline V gene, CDR1 is LGHNA and CDR2 is YSLEER. The CDR3 length is 15 residues. The V end was cut by 0 bases, the J end by 6 bases, with 11 bases between. The chain's CDR3 is CASSQEQGFPGELFF. The CDR3 DNA reads as TGCGCCAGCAGCCAAGAACAGGGTTTCCCCGGGGAGCTGTTTTTT.

The table lists this clone with a few counts. The chain has TRBV11-2 and TRBJ2-1, with TRBD2 matching 11 bases. The CDR3 is 14 amino acids. Germline CDR1 SGHAT, CDR2 FQNNGV. V shed 3 bases and J 7 bases; nucleotides not matched to a gene: 2. CDR3 loop: CASSFSGRENEQFF. The CDR3 region has the DNA TGTGCCAGCAGCTTTAGCGGGAGGGAAAATGAGCAGTTCTTC.

The chain carries TRBV5-4 and TRBJ1-1; TRBD1 aligns across 8 bases. CDR1 is SGHNT, CDR2 YYREEE, per germline (reference sequence). Trimming took 5 bases from V and 0 from J; bases not matched to a gene: 6. The CDR3 loop spans 15 amino acids. This CDR3 is CASRTPGGMNTEAFF. The CDR3 bases are TGTGCCAGCAGAACCCCAGGGGGCATGAACACTGAAGCTTTCTTT. The entire variable domain, with the rest obtained from reference TRBV5-4 and TRBJ1-1, is as follows: ETGVTQSPTHLIKTRGQQVTLRCSSQSGHNTVSWYQQALGQGPQFIFQYYREEENGRGNFPPRFSGLQFPNYSSELNVNALELDDSALYLCASRTPGGMNTEAFFGQGTRLTVV.

The chain joins TRBV18 to TRBJ2-2, with 7 nucleotides matching TRBD1. The CDR3 spans 16 residues. The junction had 5 bases not matched to a gene; V was cut back by 0 bases and J by 4 bases. Germline V gives CDR1 KGHSH, CDR2 LQKENI. Written as DNA, the CDR3 is TGTGCCAGCTCACCACCTAGAGACAGGGTCACCGGGGAGCTGTTTTTT. Its translation is CASSPPRDRVTGELFF.

This chain joins TRBV11-2 and TRBJ2-3; D is unclear. V was cut by 5 bases and J by 4 bases, with 7 bases left in between. CDR3 length equals 12 residues. The germline gives CDR1 SGHAT, CDR2 FQNNGV. This CDR3 is CASSPFPDTQYF. In nucleotides, the CDR3 is TGTGCCAGCAGCCCCTTTCCAGATACGCAGTATTTT.